Listed here are 29 T cell receptor beta chains from one sample, sequenced in a study of T cells in Graves' hyperthyroidism and ophthalmopathy. There were TCR beta CDR3 regions amplified from RNA transcripts. With the HTBI primer set, the TCR CDR3 went through a first round of RT-PCR. TCRdb redid the calling of the multiplex PCR reads with MiXCR, one entry per CDR3 protein. The sample has over 700,000 distinct CDR3 sequences; roughly a third are singletons. The specimen was blood. The receptors derive from a woman in her thirties or forties with Graves' hyperthyroidism.

This clonotype has at least ten counts. This chain links TRBV7-9 with TRBJ2-5, with 7 bases fitting TRBD1. Germline-derived CDR1 and CDR2 are SEHNR and FQNEAQ (reference sequence). V gave up 5 bases and J gave up 5 bases; unmatched junction bases: 8. The CDR3 has 14 residues. DNA for the CDR3: TGTGCCAGCAGCCGACAGGGTGGGTCGGAGACCCAGTACTTC. It encodes CASSRQGGSETQYF.

The V gene is TRBV7-9, the J gene TRBJ1-5; no definite D call. The CDR3 spans 15 residues. V was trimmed by 7 bases and J by 2 bases, leaving 15 bases between them. CDR1 and CDR2 (germline): SEHNR, FQNEAQ (reference sequence). CDR3 sequence (DNA): TGTGCCAGCATTGAAGCGCTTCTGGGCAATCAGCCCCAGCATTTT. The encoded protein is CASIEALLGNQPQHF.

This rearrangement joins TRBV5-1 to TRBJ1-5; D remains unclear. This CDR3 spans 17 amino acids. V lost 1 base and J lost 0, with 14 bases in between. Germline lookup yields CDR1 SGHRS and CDR2 YFSETQ. CDR3 DNA: TGCGCCAGCAGCTTGAGATCGGGTAACATTAGCAATCAGCCCCAGCATTTT. Residues: CASSLRSGNISNQPQHF.

V usage is TRBV20-1 and J usage is TRBJ2-5; 7 positions agree with TRBD2. The CDR3 totals 15 residues. Germline CDR1 and CDR2: DFQATT and SNEGSKA (reference sequence). The ends lost 1 base at V and 5 bases at J; junction bases unmatched: 10. The chain's CDR3 is CSARVNFGGSETQYF. CDR3 coding DNA: TGCAGTGCTAGAGTTAATTTCGGGGGGTCCGAGACCCAGTACTTC.

The table lists this clonotype with a few counts. This rearrangement joins TRBV20-1 to TRBJ2-2; no firm D call. The CDR3 runs 13 residues. Trimming shortened V by 2 bases and J by 3 bases, and 7 bases separated the two germline ends. CDR1 and CDR2 (germline): DFQATT, SNEGSKA (reference sequence). This CDR3 reads CSARTPDTGELFF. In nucleotides, the CDR3 is TGCAGTGCTAGAACACCGGACACCGGGGAGCTGTTTTTT.

The V call is TRBV29-1, the J call TRBJ2-7, with D unresolved. This CDR3 spans 10 amino acids. Trimming removed 8 bases from V and 5 bases from J, with 10 bases in between. CDR1 SQVTM and CDR2 ANQGSEA come from the germline V gene. The CDR3 region is CSSAGHEQYF. As DNA, the CDR3 is TGCAGCAGTGCTGGGCACGAGCAGTACTTC.

This clonotype showed up many times. The chain recombines TRBV6-5 with TRBJ1-5; unclear D gene. Germline V lookup: CDR1 MNHEY, CDR2 SVGAGI. This CDR3 has 14 amino acids. V was shortened by 6 bases and J by 0 bases, with 9 bases between the two germline ends. The DNA of the CDR3 is TGTGCCAGCAGCTCCTCTAATAGCAATCAGCCCCAGCATTTT. This codes for CASSSSNSNQPQHF.

This clonotype occurred many times. The chain carries TRBV2 and TRBJ1-2; 8 nucleotides agree with TRBD1. The germline V gene has CDR1 SNHLY and CDR2 FYNNEI. After removal of 3 bases from V and 6 bases from J, the junction contained 3 bases not matched to a gene. This CDR3 contains 13 residues. CDR3 coding DNA: TGTGCCAGCAGTGAGGACAGGGAGAATGGCTACACCTTC. Its protein is CASSEDRENGYTF.

This clonotype appeared a few times. The chain employs TRBV9 and TRBJ1-1; possible D gene TRBD1, 5 bases. V shed 4 bases and J shed 4 bases, with 14 bases lying between them. This CDR3 has 14 amino acids. Per germline, CDR1 SGDLS and CDR2 YYNGEE. The CDR3 sequence: CASSPQASGTEAFF. CDR3 DNA: TGTGCCAGCAGCCCACAGGCGAGCGGCACTGAAGCTTTCTTT. Supplemented by reference TRBV9 and TRBJ1-1, the full variable domain reads DSGVTQTPKHLITATGQRVTLRCSPRSGDLSVYWYQQSLDQGLQFLIQYYNGEERAKGNILERFSAQQFPDLHSELNLSSLELGDSALYFCASSPQASGTEAFFGQGTRLTVV.

This chain joins TRBV7-6 and TRBJ1-4, with D maybe TRBD1 (6 bases). CDR1 and CDR2 (germline): SGHVS, FNYEAQ. This CDR3 is built from 16 residues. The V and J ends lost 8 bases and 5 bases respectively, with 21 bases between them. The CDR3 reads CASAFGAGQTNEKLFF. For the CDR3, the DNA is TGTGCCAGCGCGTTCGGGGCAGGACAGACGAATGAAAAACTGTTTTTT.

This clonotype was picked up many times. The genes are TRBV19 and TRBJ1-5; D gene unclear. The CDR3 contains 14 residues. V gave up 3 bases and J gave up 5 bases, with 11 bases separating them. Germline values: CDR1 LNHDA, CDR2 SQIVND (reference sequence). DNA for the CDR3: TGTGCCAGTAGTATTCGGAATGGAGATCAGCCCCAGCATTTT. Its protein is CASSIRNGDQPQHF.

The V call is TRBV10-3, the J call TRBJ1-1, with D unclear. Germline CDR1 is ENHRY and CDR2 is SYGVKD. The CDR3 has 17 amino acids. Trimming stripped 4 bases from V and 1 base from J, with 19 bases between. The CDR3 sequence is CAISARDPSGANTEAFF. CDR3 sequence (DNA): TGTGCCATCAGTGCTAGAGACCCCTCGGGAGCGAACACTGAAGCTTTCTTT.

This clonotype was picked up many times. The genes are TRBV19 and TRBJ1-6; no firm D call. The V gene lost 6 bases and the J gene lost 0 bases, with 12 bases spanning the gap. The germline gives CDR1 LNHDA, CDR2 SQIVND (reference sequence). The CDR3 has 16 residues. The CDR3 here is CASRADSSSYNSPLHF. The DNA of the CDR3 is TGTGCCAGTAGAGCCGACTCGAGCTCCTATAATTCACCCCTCCACTTT. Full variable domain (remainder filled in from reference TRBV19 and TRBJ1-6): DGGITQSPKYLFRKEGQNVTLSCEQNLNHDAMYWYRQDPGQGLRLIYYSQIVNDFQKGDIAEGYSVSREKKESFPLTVTSAQKNPTAFYLCASRADSSSYNSPLHFGNGTRLTVT.

The chain is built from TRBV5-5 and TRBJ2-7; perhaps D is TRBD1 or TRBD2 (5 bases each). Germline CDR1 is SGHKS and CDR2 is YYEKEE (reference sequence). The CDR3 length is 17 residues. V was pared by 0 bases and J by 1 base, with 17 bases between. CDR3 in amino acids: CASSLGASGHPSYEQYF. CDR3 nucleotides: TGTGCCAGCAGCTTGGGAGCCAGCGGACACCCTTCCTACGAGCAGTACTTC.

This clonotype was seen more than once but under ten times. This chain uses TRBV12-3 or TRBV12-4 with TRBJ1-1, with 9 bases fitting TRBD1. This CDR3 contains 16 residues. Losses at the gene ends were 0 bases for V and 6 bases for J; bases not matched to a gene: 8. The CDR3 region has the DNA TGTGCCAGCAGTTTAGCCGGGACAGGGAATCCGTCTGAAGCTTTCTTT. It translates to CASSLAGTGNPSEAFF.

This clonotype was observed at least ten times. The V gene is TRBV7-9, the J gene TRBJ1-1, with 7 bases identical to TRBD1. V shed 1 base, J shed 6 bases, and the junction held 5 bases outside the gene matches. The germline V gene encodes CDR1 SEHNR and CDR2 FQNEAQ (reference sequence). The CDR3 is 14 amino acids. Here the CDR3 reads CASSLGQGWSEAFF. Here the CDR3 DNA reads TGTGCCAGCAGCTTAGGACAGGGCTGGTCTGAAGCTTTCTTT. Full variable domain (missing parts from reference TRBV7-9 and TRBJ1-1): DTGVSQNPRHKITKRGQNVTFRCDPISEHNRLYWYRQTLGQGPEFLTYFQNEAQLEKSRLLSDRFSAERPKGSFSTLEIQRTEQGDSAMYLCASSLGQGWSEAFFGQGTRLTVV.

With respect to this clonotype: A much bigger clone sits one base away, suggesting this may be a read error. V is TRBV6-5 and J is TRBJ1-2; D call uncertain. Germline CDR1 reads MNHEY; CDR2 reads SVGAGI. V lost 5 bases and J lost 4, with 8 bases in between. CDR3 size: 12 residues. The CDR3 nucleotides read TGTGCCAGCAGTGACGGGGTCTATGGCTACACCTTC. It translates to CASSDGVYGYTF.

This clonotype was seen a handful of times. The chain has TRBV12-3 or TRBV12-4 and TRBJ1-2; 8 bases fit TRBD1. This CDR3 is built from 15 residues. With 4 bases clipped from V and 4 bases from J, the junction kept 8 bases outside the gene matches. CDR3 sequence (DNA): TGTGCCAGCAGTTATGACGCTACAGGGGGCTATGGCTACACCTTC. Translation gives CASSYDATGGYGYTF.

This clonotype appeared many times. V gene TRBV7-6 combines with J gene TRBJ2-5; TRBD1 aligns across 10 bases. This CDR3 comprises 17 residues. Germline values: CDR1 SGHVS, CDR2 FNYEAQ. Trimming removed 5 bases from V and 1 base from J; junction bases left unmatched: 10. The CDR3 coding sequence is TGTGCCAGCAGCCACCAAGCCCGGGACAGGGGCCAAGAGACCCAGTACTTC. Translated: CASSHQARDRGQETQYF.

The chain employs TRBV5-1 and TRBJ2-7; D gene ambiguous. The germline gives CDR1 SGHRS, CDR2 YFSETQ. The length of the CDR3 is 15 residues. The V end lost 0 bases, the J end lost 3 bases, and 13 bases lay between the germline ends. The CDR3 sequence is CASSLGGWPDYEQYF. The CDR3 bases are TGCGCCAGCAGCTTGGGAGGTTGGCCCGACTACGAGCAGTACTTC.

A remark on this clonotype: Sequence at one end of the junction differs from germline and may be a read error. V and J are TRBV9 and TRBJ2-5, with 8 positions matching TRBD2. CDR1 is SGDLS and CDR2 is YYNGEE in the germline V gene. This CDR3 comprises 14 residues. CDR3 nucleotides: TGTGCCGGCAGCGGGCGGGGGGCAGAAGAGACCCAGTACTTC. This gives the protein CAGSGRGAEETQYF.

CDR3 in DNA: TGTGCCAGCAGCCAGACGTACCAAGAGACCCAGTACTTC. Translation: CASSQTYQETQYF. V and J are TRBV7-2 and TRBJ2-5; D is uncertain. The CDR3 totals 13 residues. V lost 5 bases and J lost 0, with 7 bases in between. Per germline, CDR1 SGHTA and CDR2 FQGNSA.

This clonotype showed up many times. The chain joins TRBV29-1 to TRBJ1-1; D is uncertain. Germline lookup yields CDR1 SQVTM and CDR2 ANQGSEA. V lost 6 bases and J 7 bases, leaving 15 bases between the germline ends. The CDR3 has 12 amino acids. In DNA form, the CDR3 reads TGCAGCGTCGCCCGGGAGGACGTTGAAGCTTTCTTT. This translates into CSVAREDVEAFF.

This chain connects TRBV10-3 to TRBJ2-5, with D perhaps matching TRBD1 (8 bases). The J call is doubtful: the DNA matches TRBJ2-4 better. From germline, CDR1 is ENHRY and CDR2 SYGVKD. The CDR3 extends over 17 amino acids. CDR3 DNA: TGTGCCATCACTACAGGGGGGGTTGATGTAGCCAAAAACATTCAGTACTTC. It specifies CAITTGGVDVAKNIQYF.

The chain has TRBV29-1 and TRBJ1-3; 7 nucleotides line up with TRBD1. The V segment lost 8 bases and the J segment 5 bases; nucleotides outside the gene matches: 9. This CDR3 spans 13 amino acids. Looked up from germline, CDR1 is SQVTM and CDR2 is ANQGSEA. The CDR3 nucleotides are TGCAGCATTATGGACAGGAATCGAAACACCATATATTTT. It encodes CSIMDRNRNTIYF.

Many counts were recorded for this clonotype. The chain combines TRBV24-1 with TRBJ2-2; 9 nucleotides match TRBD1. CDR1 is KGHDR, CDR2 SFDVKD, per germline. The V segment lost 3 bases and the J segment 5 bases; nucleotides outside the gene matches: 6. CDR3 size: 16 residues. The DNA of the CDR3 is TGTGCCACCAGTGATGAGAACAGGGGGCGGACCGGGGAGCTGTTTTTT. It encodes CATSDENRGRTGELFF.

V and J are TRBV28 and TRBJ1-1, with 8 bases aligning to TRBD1. The CDR3 spans 12 residues. Germline CDR1 and CDR2: MDHEN and SYDVKM. V lost 8 bases and J lost 10; bases outside the gene matches: 9. CDR3 sequence (DNA): TGTGCCAGCGGACAGGGCCGGCAAGTAGCTTTCTTT. This encodes CASGQGRQVAFF.

This clonotype has ten or more counts. This sequence joins TRBV5-1 and TRBJ1-1, with D possibly TRBD1 on 6 matching bases. V lost 5 bases to trimming and J lost 2 bases, with 13 bases between them. Germline-derived CDR1 and CDR2 are SGHRS and YFSETQ. CDR3 size: 14 residues. This chain's CDR3 is CASRAGTTNTEAFF. The CDR3 coding sequence is TGCGCCAGCAGGGCCGGGACAACTAACACTGAAGCTTTCTTT.

This clonotype was counted between two and nine times. The chain has TRBV25-1 and TRBJ1-2; perhaps TRBD1 as D (5 bases). Trimming pared 1 base from V and 6 bases from J, leaving 12 bases between. Per germline, CDR1 MGHDK and CDR2 SYGVNS. This CDR3 is 14 amino acids long. CDR3 sequence: CASSELAGYNGYTF. DNA for the CDR3: TGTGCCAGCAGTGAATTGGCAGGGTACAATGGCTACACCTTC.